Following are 26 T cell receptor beta chains from one sample sequenced in a study of early T cells in non-severe SARS-CoV-2 infection. TCRdb independently ran MiXCR on the 5' RACE reads; one entry per CDR3 protein. The sample lists 60,000 to 70,000 distinct CDR3 sequences, over 4.5% occurring once. The sample was whole blood. All receptors derive from an adult who was a healthcare worker with PCR-confirmed SARS-CoV-2 infection or an uninfected control (not recorded which).

The genes are TRBV10-3 and TRBJ2-1; D not resolved. From germline, CDR1 is ENHRY and CDR2 SYGVKD. Between the trimmed V and J ends, which lost 0 bases and 6 bases, there was a span of 21 bases. This CDR3 has 18 amino acids. The CDR3 region is CAISESILLQRNFNEQFF. The CDR3 nucleotides read TGTGCCATCAGTGAGTCGATACTTTTACAAAGGAATTTCAATGAGCAGTTCTTC.

Ten or more counts support this clonotype. This rearrangement joins TRBV4-1 to TRBJ1-3; D remains ambiguous. This CDR3 is built from 16 residues. Per the germline V gene, CDR1 is MGHRA and CDR2 is YSYEKL. Trimming removed 7 bases at V and 0 bases at J, with 16 bases between. The CDR3 is CASTGSSRTSGNTIYF. CDR3 nucleotides: TGCGCCAGCACGGGGTCCTCCCGTACCTCTGGAAACACCATATATTTT.

The chain employs TRBV6-1 and TRBJ1-1; 8 positions match TRBD1. V dropped 2 bases and J dropped 3; count of bases not matched to a gene: 8. CDR1 and CDR2 from the germline V gene are MNHNS and SASEGT. The CDR3 runs to 16 residues. The CDR3 sequence: CASSESDREIDTEAFF. CDR3 nucleotide sequence: TGTGCCAGCAGTGAATCGGACAGGGAAATAGACACTGAAGCTTTCTTT.

This clonotype turned up a few times. The chain is built from TRBV5-8 and TRBJ1-4; 9 bases are shared with TRBD1. The CDR3 sequence is 16 residues long. From germline, CDR1 is SGHTS and CDR2 YDEGEE. Trimming cost V 4 bases and J 0 bases; bases outside gene matches: 4. The CDR3 region is CASSQGQGTTNEKLFF. In DNA form, the CDR3 reads TGTGCCAGCAGCCAGGGACAGGGAACAACTAATGAAAAACTGTTTTTT.

Ten or more counts support this clonotype. The V gene is TRBV3-1, the J gene TRBJ1-5; D gene unclear. Germline CDR1 reads LGHDT; CDR2 reads YNNKEL (reference sequence). The ends were cut back, 0 bases at V and 0 bases at J, with 6 bases in the middle. The CDR3 sequence is 15 residues long. This CDR3 is CASSQDSSSNQPQHF. The DNA of the CDR3 is TGTGCCAGCAGCCAAGACAGCAGTAGCAATCAGCCCCAGCATTTT.

This clonotype came up many times. The V call is TRBV18, the J call TRBJ1-2; D may be TRBD1 (6 bases). CDR1 is KGHSH, CDR2 LQKENI, per germline. The CDR3 length is 14 residues. V lost 4 bases and J lost 2, with 11 bases in between. CDR3 coding DNA: TGTGCCAGCTCACTGGCCGGGACAAACTATGGCTACACCTTC. Protein product: CASSLAGTNYGYTF.

This clonotype was recorded many times. The V call is TRBV3-1, the J call TRBJ1-6, with unresolved D. Trimming removed 1 base from V and 7 bases from J, with 8 bases in between. The CDR3 spans 14 residues. Germline loops: CDR1 LGHDT, CDR2 YNNKEL (reference sequence). CDR3 sequence: CASSQGIYNSPLHF. In nucleotides, the CDR3 is TGTGCCAGCAGCCAAGGCATTTACAATTCACCCCTCCACTTT.

A single count supports this clonotype. This may arise from a read error, as a much more abundant clone is one base away. The chain uses TRBV5-1 and TRBJ2-3; 13 bases line up with TRBD2. Losses at the gene ends were 3 bases for V and 4 bases for J; bases not matched to a gene: 8. The CDR3 has 17 amino acids. CDR1 and CDR2 (germline): SGHRS, YFSETQ. The CDR3 reads CASSYQTSGRPSDTQYF. For the CDR3, the DNA is TGCGCCAGCAGCTACCAGACTAGCGGGAGGCCCTCAGATACGCAGTATTTT.

This sequence joins TRBV29-1 and TRBJ2-3, with D unresolved. V gave up 4 bases and J gave up 0 bases, with 8 bases separating them. This CDR3 spans 13 amino acids. Germline values: CDR1 SQVTM, CDR2 ANQGSEA. The CDR3 region is CSVVADSTDTQYF. The CDR3 DNA reads TGCAGCGTTGTGGCGGATAGCACAGATACGCAGTATTTT.

The CDR3 bases are TGCGCCAGCAGCCAGTCGACAGCCTTGGAGCAGTACTTC. Protein product: CASSQSTALEQYF. The rearrangement links TRBV4-1 to TRBJ2-7; tentative D call: TRBD1 (5 bases). This CDR3 region has 13 residues. Germline assignment: CDR1 MGHRA and CDR2 YSYEKL. Trimming stripped 3 bases from V and 7 bases from J, with 13 bases between.

The sample holds many counts of this clonotype. The V and J genes are TRBV2 and TRBJ2-1; a weak D match, TRBD1 (5 bases). V was shortened by 3 bases and J by 4 bases, with 10 bases between the two germline ends. This CDR3 has 14 amino acids. Germline V gene lookup returns CDR1 SNHLY and CDR2 FYNNEI. The CDR3 DNA is TGTGCCAGCAGTGAGCGGTCAGGGTACAATGAGCAGTTCTTC. It yields the protein CASSERSGYNEQFF.

This clonotype was observed a few times. V is TRBV27 and J is TRBJ2-7; TRBD1 matches at 9 bases. V trimming: 6 bases; J trimming: 4 bases; junction bases outside the gene matches: 10. The CDR3 consists of 15 residues. Germline CDR1 MNHEY, CDR2 SMNVEV (reference sequence). The CDR3 DNA sequence: TGTGCCAGCAGCCCCAGGGACAGGGTTAAGTACGAGCAGTACTTC. Protein sequence: CASSPRDRVKYEQYF.

This clonotype was seen more than once but under ten times. The chain uses TRBV7-9 and TRBJ1-5, with D uncertain. CDR1 is SEHNR, CDR2 FQNEAQ, per germline (reference sequence). V lost 3 bases to trimming and J lost 1 base, with 13 bases between them. This CDR3 comprises 16 residues. In DNA, the CDR3 is TGTGCCAGCAGCTTGTCGACGGACTTAAGCAATCAGCCCCAGCATTTT. This sequence encodes CASSLSTDLSNQPQHF.

Only a few counts were recorded for this clonotype. The chain carries TRBV30 and TRBJ2-2; tentatively, D is TRBD2 (6 bases). V lost 7 bases to trimming and J lost 4 bases, with 19 bases between them. Per the germline V gene, CDR1 is GTSNPN and CDR2 is SVGIG (reference sequence). The length of the CDR3 is 15 residues. The CDR3 DNA reads as TGTGCCTTCCCGAGGCCAGGAGCGGGCACCGGGGAGCTGTTTTTT. It codes for CAFPRPGAGTGELFF. The variable domain in full, with the rest retrieved from reference TRBV30 and TRBJ2-2, is SQTIHQWPATLVQPVGSPLSLECTVEGTSNPNLYWYRQAAGRGLQLLFYSVGIGQISSEVPQNLSASRPQDRQFILSSKKLLLSDSGFYLCAFPRPGAGTGELFFGEGSRLTVL.

This clonotype was found many times. This sequence joins TRBV11-2 and TRBJ2-5; D uncertain. V dropped 1 base and J dropped 5 bases, with 5 bases sitting between them. This CDR3 has 12 amino acids. Germline CDR1 reads SGHAT; CDR2 reads FQNNGV. The CDR3: CASSLVAETQYF. CDR3 coding DNA: TGTGCCAGCAGCTTAGTTGCGGAGACCCAGTACTTC. Drawing the rest from reference TRBV11-2 and TRBJ2-5, the complete variable domain is EAGVAQSPRYKIIEKRQSVAFWCNPISGHATLYWYQQILGQGPKLLIQFQNNGVVDDSQLPKDRFSAERLKGVDSTLKIQPAKLEDSAVYLCASSLVAETQYFGPGTRLLVL.

Many counts were recorded for this clonotype. V usage is TRBV27 and J usage is TRBJ1-1; D is uncertain. CDR1 and CDR2 from the germline V gene are MNHEY and SMNVEV (reference sequence). Trimming cost V 5 bases and J 3 bases, with 10 bases left between them. This CDR3 is 13 amino acids long. Here the CDR3 DNA reads TGTGCCAGCAGTCCCCACAAGTACACTGAAGCTTTCTTT. Its protein is CASSPHKYTEAFF.

This clonotype was counted at least ten times. V and J are TRBV4-2 and TRBJ2-2; 9 positions agree with TRBD2. Germline V lookup: CDR1 LGHNA, CDR2 YNFKEQ. There are 18 residues in the CDR3. V was pared by 0 bases and J by 7 bases, with 12 bases of the junction left unmatched. CDR3 region: CASSQDPVREGLGGELFF. CDR3 nucleotides: TGTGCCAGCAGCCAAGATCCAGTGCGGGAGGGCCTCGGCGGGGAGCTGTTTTTT.

This clonotype came up many times. The rearrangement joins TRBV20-1 to TRBJ1-2; TRBD1 agrees at 7 bases. The CDR3 length is 12 residues. The V segment lost 6 bases and the J segment 6 bases; nucleotides outside the gene matches: 7. Per germline, CDR1 DFQATT and CDR2 SNEGSKA (reference sequence). CDR3: CSATGTDHGYTF. The CDR3 DNA reads as TGCAGTGCAACCGGGACAGACCATGGCTACACCTTC.

This clonotype has a count of ten or more. The V call is TRBV4-1, the J call TRBJ2-2; D remains unclear. V was pared by 2 bases and J by 3 bases, with 13 bases between. Germline CDR1 reads MGHRA; CDR2 reads YSYEKL. The CDR3 consists of 16 residues. This CDR3 reads CASSQRTGTDTGELFF. DNA for the CDR3: TGCGCCAGCAGCCAAAGAACCGGTACTGACACCGGGGAGCTGTTTTTT.

This clonotype was found many times. The DNA of the CDR3 is TGTGCCTGGGACCGACAGGGGGCTGAAGCTTTCTTT. It encodes CAWDRQGAEAFF. The chain links TRBV30 to TRBJ1-1; 9 nucleotides line up with TRBD1. Germline assignment: CDR1 GTSNPN and CDR2 SVGIG (reference sequence). The CDR3 runs 12 residues. With V trimmed by 5 bases and J by 6 bases, 4 bases remained unmatched.

In its sample, this clonotype was seen many times. J is TRBJ2-1 and V is TRBV6-1, with 9 bases matching TRBD2. After removal of 1 base from V and 7 bases from J, the junction contained 2 bases not matched to a gene. The CDR3 covers 14 residues. CDR1 is MNHNS, CDR2 SASEGT, per germline. The CDR3 region is CASSEDLAGNEQFF. In DNA, the CDR3 is TGTGCCAGCAGTGAAGATCTAGCGGGGAATGAGCAGTTCTTC.

This chain links TRBV6-5 with TRBJ2-3; unclear D gene. V was shortened by 2 bases and J by 3 bases, with 6 bases between the two germline ends. Germline V gene lookup returns CDR1 MNHEY and CDR2 SVGAGI. The CDR3 totals 13 residues. In DNA form, the CDR3 reads TGTGCCAGCAGTTACGCTTTTACAGATACGCAGTATTTT. It codes for CASSYAFTDTQYF.

This clonotype came up many times. The chain links TRBV4-3 to TRBJ1-6, with 8 positions matching TRBD1. Germline assignment: CDR1 LGHNA and CDR2 YSLEER. The CDR3 extends over 15 amino acids. V was pared by 1 base and J by 5 bases, with 1 base of the junction left unmatched. The CDR3 DNA sequence: TGCGCCAGCAGCCAAGGGACAGGGAATAATTCACCCCTCCACTTT. Translated: CASSQGTGNNSPLHF.

This clonotype was seen a few times. V and J are TRBV4-1 and TRBJ1-2, with a tentative D call TRBD1 (6 bases). Looked up from germline, CDR1 is MGHRA and CDR2 is YSYEKL. The CDR3 has 15 residues. The V and J ends lost 0 bases and 6 bases respectively, with 14 bases between them. DNA for the CDR3: TGCGCCAGCAGCCAAGAGGGGGCAGCCGGGCATGGCTACACCTTC. Its protein product is CASSQEGAAGHGYTF.

CDR3 in DNA: TGTGCCAGCAGCCAAGATGGAGATACGCAGTATTTT. Protein sequence: CASSQDGDTQYF. This chain uses TRBV14 with TRBJ2-3, with no clear D. The CDR3 totals 12 residues. Germline V gene data show CDR1 as SGHDN and CDR2 as FVKESK. V was trimmed by 0 bases and J by 5 bases, leaving 3 bases between them.

At least ten counts were recorded for this clonotype. This sequence joins TRBV6-5 and TRBJ2-2, with TRBD1 matching over 7 bases. The J segment lost 0 bases and the V segment lost 6 bases, leaving 1 base of the junction unmatched. The length of the CDR3 is 14 residues. Germline CDR1 MNHEY, CDR2 SVGAGI. This CDR3 is CASRGQPNTGELFF. The CDR3 DNA is TGTGCCAGCAGGGGACAGCCGAACACCGGGGAGCTGTTTTTT.